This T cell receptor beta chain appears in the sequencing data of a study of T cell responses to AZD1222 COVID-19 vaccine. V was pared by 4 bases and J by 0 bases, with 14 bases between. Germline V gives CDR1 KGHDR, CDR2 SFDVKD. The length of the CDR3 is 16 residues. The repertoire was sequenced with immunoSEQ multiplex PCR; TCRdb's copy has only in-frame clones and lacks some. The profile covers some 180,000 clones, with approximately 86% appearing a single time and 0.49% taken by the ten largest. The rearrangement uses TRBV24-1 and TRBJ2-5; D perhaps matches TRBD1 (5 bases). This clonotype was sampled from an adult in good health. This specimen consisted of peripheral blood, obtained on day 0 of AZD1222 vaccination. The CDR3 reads CATSDFGARNQETQYF. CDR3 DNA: TGTGCCACCAGTGACTTTGGGGCGCGGAACCAAGAGACCCAGTACTTC.